Listed here are 5 T cell receptor beta chains from one sample, sequenced in a study of blood T cell repertoires in COVID-19. The protocol was immunoSEQ multiplex PCR, while the TCRdb copy is restricted to in-frame clones and leaves out a portion. The sample records approximately 53,000 clones, 83% being singletons. Sequencing was carried out using peripheral blood. The receptors were gathered from a man in his forties with acute or convalescent COVID-19.

V gene TRBV7-9 combines with J gene TRBJ1-3; D call uncertain. Germline CDR1 and CDR2: SEHNR and FQNEAQ (reference sequence). This CDR3 contains 15 residues. V lost 3 bases and J lost 3, with 12 bases in between. The CDR3 bases are TGTGCCAGCAGCTTCTGGCCGGGAGGTGGAAACACCATATATTTT. Protein product: CASSFWPGGGNTIYF.

The chain links TRBV11-2 to TRBJ1-1; 9 bases line up with TRBD1. Per germline, CDR1 SGHAT and CDR2 FQNNGV. Trimming cost V 4 bases and J 1 base; bases outside gene matches: 7. The CDR3 sequence is 16 residues long. The CDR3 DNA follows: TGTGCCAGCAGCTCCAACAGGGGGCAGGGGAACACTGAAGCTTTCTTT. Residues: CASSSNRGQGNTEAFF.

This clone has more than one count but fewer than ten. J is TRBJ2-2 and V is TRBV23-1; TRBD1 agrees at 7 bases. TRBV23-1 is known as an ORF, though its function is uncertain. The CDR3 has 16 residues. V gave up 4 bases and J gave up 0 bases; unmatched junction bases: 5. CDR3 protein: CASSPSGTANTGELFF. CDR3 sequence (DNA): TGCGCCAGCAGTCCCTCCGGGACAGCGAACACCGGGGAGCTGTTTTTT.

This clone was detected once. The chain carries TRBV25-1 and TRBJ2-1, with 9 bases that match TRBD1. The CDR3 totals 13 residues. CDR1 is MGHDK, CDR2 SYGVNS, per germline. J gave up 9 bases and V 6 bases, and 6 bases lay outside the gene matches. The DNA for the CDR3 is TGTGCCAGCAGGGGGACAGGGTCAGGTGAGCAGTTCTTC. It yields the protein CASRGTGSGEQFF.

The chain combines TRBV28 with TRBJ1-4; D uncertain. Trimming left V 1 base short and J 0 bases short, with 9 bases between. Germline CDR1 is MDHEN and CDR2 is SYDVKM. This CDR3 has 16 amino acids. The CDR3 loop reads CASSLSPGATNEKLFF. CDR3 nucleotide sequence: TGTGCCAGCAGTTTATCCCCCGGTGCAACTAATGAAAAACTGTTTTTT. The full variable domain, completed using reference TRBV28 and TRBJ1-4, is DVKVTQSSRYLVKRTGEKVFLECVQDMDHENMFWYRQDPGLGLRLIYFSYDVKMKEKGDIPEGYSVSREKKERFSLILESASTNQTSMYLCASSLSPGATNEKLFFGSGTQLSVL.